This passage covers 7 T cell receptor beta chains from one sample sequenced in a study of OX40 agonist ivuxolimab in advanced cancers. Here immunoSEQ multiplex PCR was the method, and the copy in TCRdb shows in-frame clones only, minus some. Seen here are about 91,000 clones, under 90% observed once, and the top ten hold 0.95% to 1.3%. This material consisted of CD4+ or CD8+ T cells sorted from blood, taken in a trial of the OX40 agonist ivuxolimab. The receptors come from an adult with an advanced solid tumor such as melanoma, head and neck, liver or kidney cancer.

The chain uses TRBV6-5 and TRBJ1-5, with a weak D call TRBD1 (5 bases). Germline V gives CDR1 MNHEY, CDR2 SVGAGI. V was cut by 5 bases and J by 3 bases, with 8 bases left in between. The CDR3 has 13 amino acids. Here the CDR3 reads CASSDSVNQPQHF. The CDR3 DNA follows: TGTGCCAGCAGTGACAGTGTCAATCAGCCCCAGCATTTT.

This clone was observed a single time. The CDR3 DNA reads TGCGCCAGCAGCCAAGCGATACTACAGGGGGCGAACGGCGAAAAACTGTTTTTT. This gives the protein CASSQAILQGANGEKLFF. The gene calls are TRBV4-1 and TRBJ1-4, with 9 positions matching TRBD1. This CDR3 region has 18 residues. CDR1 is MGHRA and CDR2 is YSYEKL in the germline V gene. Germline trimming cut 1 base from V and 8 bases from J; bases unmatched to any gene: 14.

The chain carries TRBV6-1 and TRBJ2-1; 7 positions agree with TRBD2. The germline CDR1 and CDR2 sequences are MNHNS and SASEGT. The junction had 5 bases not matched to a gene; V was cut back by 1 base and J by 8 bases. The CDR3 extends over 14 amino acids. CDR3 bases: TGTGCCAGCAGTGAAGGGACTAGAGTTCATGAGCAGTTCTTC. Its protein is CASSEGTRVHEQFF.

The CDR3: CASSLSAGYTEAFF. Written as DNA, the CDR3 is TGTGCCAGCAGCTTGTCGGCGGGATACACTGAAGCTTTCTTT. The chain carries TRBV5-8 and TRBJ1-1; no clear D. The CDR3 is made up of 14 amino acids. From germline, CDR1 is SGHTS and CDR2 YDEGEE. V lost 1 base and J lost 3, with 10 bases in between.

This chain links TRBV11-2 with TRBJ2-5, with D hard to call. The V gene's germline CDR1 is SGHAT and CDR2 FQNNGV. The CDR3 has 12 amino acids. Trimming cost V 1 base and J 3 bases, with 3 bases left between them. CDR3 protein: CASSLAEETQYF. The CDR3 DNA reads as TGTGCCAGCAGCTTAGCAGAAGAGACCCAGTACTTC.

The CDR3 sequence is CASSLHRDAYEQYV. DNA of the CDR3: TGTGCCAGCAGTTTACATAGGGACGCCTACGAGCAGTACGTC. V usage is TRBV27 and J usage is TRBJ2-7, with D tentatively TRBD1 or TRBD2 (5 bases each). V lost 2 bases to trimming and J lost 2 bases, with 10 bases between them. CDR3 length: 14 residues. The germline gives CDR1 MNHEY, CDR2 SMNVEV (reference sequence).

The rearrangement joins TRBV19 to TRBJ1-1, with D maybe TRBD1 (6 bases). Trimming shortened V by 5 bases and J by 6 bases, and 16 bases separated the two germline ends. The CDR3 loop spans 14 amino acids. Germline V gives CDR1 LNHDA, CDR2 SQIVND (reference sequence). This CDR3 is CASSRLGGASEAFF. The CDR3 bases are TGTGCCAGTAGTCGTTTAGGGGGAGCCTCTGAAGCTTTCTTT.